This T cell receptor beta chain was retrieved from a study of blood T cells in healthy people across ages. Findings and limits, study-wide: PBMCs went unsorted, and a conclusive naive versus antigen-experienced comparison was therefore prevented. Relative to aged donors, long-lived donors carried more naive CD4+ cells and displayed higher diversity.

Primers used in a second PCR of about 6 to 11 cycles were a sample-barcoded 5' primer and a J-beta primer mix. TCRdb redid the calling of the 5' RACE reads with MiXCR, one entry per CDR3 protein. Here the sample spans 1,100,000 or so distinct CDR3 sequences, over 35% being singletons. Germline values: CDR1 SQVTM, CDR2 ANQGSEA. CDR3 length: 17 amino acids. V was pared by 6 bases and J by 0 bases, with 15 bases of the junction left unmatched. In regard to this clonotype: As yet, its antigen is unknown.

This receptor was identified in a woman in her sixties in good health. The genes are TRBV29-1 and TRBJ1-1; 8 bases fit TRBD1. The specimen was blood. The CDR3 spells CSVAPSGGAWMNTEAFF. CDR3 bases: TGCAGCGTCGCTCCTTCAGGGGGCGCTTGGATGAACACTGAAGCTTTCTTT. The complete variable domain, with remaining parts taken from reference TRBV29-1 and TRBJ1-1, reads SAVISQKPSRDICQRGTSLTIQCQVDSQVTMMFWYRQQPGQSLTLIATANQGSEATYESGFVIDKFPISRPNLTFSTLTVSNMSPEDSSIYLCSVAPSGGAWMNTEAFFGQGTRLTVV.